The 30 T cell receptor beta chains presented below share a single source sample, sequenced in a study of T cell changes during pregnancy in multiple sclerosis. Sequenced by immunoSEQ multiplex PCR; TCRdb stores in-frame clones only, minus some. This sample has roughly 90,000 clones, with around 93% found just once. Sequencing used peripheral blood, obtained in the third trimester of pregnancy. The receptors stem from a female donor with multiple sclerosis, enrolled in a pregnancy study.

This clone was observed once. This chain joins TRBV4-3 and TRBJ2-7; D is undetermined. Between the trimmed V and J ends, which lost 0 bases and 2 bases, there was a span of 8 bases. This CDR3 spans 14 amino acids. Germline CDR1 reads LGHNA; CDR2 reads YSLEER. The DNA of the CDR3 is TGCGCCAGCAGCCAAGAGCGCCTAGCCTACGAGCAGTACTTC. It specifies CASSQERLAYEQYF.

CDR3 nucleotide sequence: TGTGCCAGCAGTTCCGGGACAGGGGGCTGGCCCCAGCATTTT. Encoded protein: CASSSGTGGWPQHF. This rearrangement joins TRBV27 to TRBJ1-5, with 12 bases matching TRBD1. V lost 4 bases to trimming and J lost 9 bases; unmatched junction nucleotides: 4. Germline-derived CDR1 and CDR2 are MNHEY and SMNVEV (reference sequence). The CDR3 length is 14 residues.

The chain uses TRBV2 and TRBJ2-2; the match to TRBD2 covers 11 bases. This CDR3 has 17 amino acids. Germline assignment: CDR1 SNHLY and CDR2 FYNNEI. V trimming: 3 bases; J trimming: 5 bases; junction bases outside the gene matches: 8. The CDR3 reads CASSDIGRLAGTGELFF. The CDR3, as DNA: TGTGCCAGCAGTGACATTGGTAGACTAGCGGGAACCGGGGAGCTGTTTTTT.

The V gene is TRBV29-1, the J gene TRBJ2-6, with 12 bases fitting TRBD2. Germline V lookup: CDR1 SQVTM, CDR2 ANQGSEA. CDR3 size: 17 residues. V dropped 6 bases and J dropped 0; count of bases not matched to a gene: 6. CDR3 in amino acids: CSVAGLAGFSGANVLTF. In DNA, the CDR3 is TGCAGCGTAGCAGGACTAGCGGGGTTCTCTGGGGCCAACGTCCTGACTTTC.

This rearrangement joins TRBV6-1 to TRBJ2-7, with 11 bases aligning to TRBD2. This CDR3 comprises 14 residues. V was clipped by 5 bases and J by 4 bases; unmatched bases: 4. CDR1 MNHNS and CDR2 SASEGT come from the germline V gene. CDR3 in DNA: TGTGCCAGCAGTCTGACTAGCGGGGTTTACGAGCAGTACTTC. Translating gives CASSLTSGVYEQYF.

Only one count was recorded for this clone. CDR3 residues: CASSRRQDTMSSYEQYF. In nucleotides, the CDR3 is TGTGCCAGCAGCCGAAGACAGGACACAATGAGCTCCTACGAGCAGTACTTC. V usage is TRBV11-2 and J usage is TRBJ2-7, with D perhaps matching TRBD1 (6 bases). The CDR3 runs to 17 residues. Looked up from germline, CDR1 is SGHAT and CDR2 is FQNNGV. V shed 5 bases and J shed 0 bases, with 20 bases lying between them.

The chain recombines TRBV28 with TRBJ2-1, with D possibly TRBD1 on 5 matching bases. Germline V gives CDR1 MDHEN, CDR2 SYDVKM. Trimming left V 5 bases short and J 7 bases short, with 9 bases between. The CDR3 extends over 12 amino acids. CDR3 DNA sequence: TGTGCCAGCAGTCTCAGGGTTAATGAGCAGTTCTTC. Encoded protein: CASSLRVNEQFF. The full variable domain, completed using reference TRBV28 and TRBJ2-1, is DVKVTQSSRYLVKRTGEKVFLECVQDMDHENMFWYRQDPGLGLRLIYFSYDVKMKEKGDIPEGYSVSREKKERFSLILESASTNQTSMYLCASSLRVNEQFFGPGTRLTVL.

The chain is built from TRBV6-1 and TRBJ2-1; 10 bases agree with TRBD1. Germline-derived CDR1 and CDR2 are MNHNS and SASEGT. The ends lost 2 bases at V and 5 bases at J; junction bases unmatched: 6. This CDR3 comprises 16 residues. The CDR3 bases are TGTGCCAGCAGTGAAATAGACAGGGGGCTGGACAATGAGCAGTTCTTC. Translated, it gives CASSEIDRGLDNEQFF.

The V call is TRBV27, the J call TRBJ2-1; D ambiguous. CDR1 is MNHEY, CDR2 SMNVEV, per germline (reference sequence). Deletions cut 6 bases from V and 3 bases from J, with 3 bases between. CDR3 length: 11 amino acids. This chain's CDR3 is CASSYYNEQFF. CDR3 DNA sequence: TGTGCCAGCAGCTACTACAATGAGCAGTTCTTC.

The rearrangement joins TRBV28 to TRBJ2-7; 7 nucleotides align to TRBD2. The CDR3 is 13 amino acids. Germline V gene lookup returns CDR1 MDHEN and CDR2 SYDVKM. J lost 4 bases, V lost 3 bases, and 3 bases had no gene match. CDR3 in amino acids: CASSFGGSYEQYF. CDR3 bases: TGTGCCAGCAGTTTCGGGGGGAGTTACGAGCAGTACTTC.

This sequence joins TRBV30 and TRBJ2-7; 12 bases agree with TRBD1. V gave up 0 bases and J gave up 7 bases; unmatched junction bases: 7. This CDR3 is built from 15 residues. From germline, CDR1 is GTSNPN and CDR2 SVGIG (reference sequence). This CDR3 is CAWSVPRDRGQEQYF. In DNA form, the CDR3 reads TGTGCCTGGAGTGTACCCCGGGACAGGGGGCAGGAGCAGTACTTC.

The chain links TRBV29-1 to TRBJ2-1, with D possibly matching TRBD2 (5 bases). From germline, CDR1 is SQVTM and CDR2 ANQGSEA. This CDR3 has 12 residues. Trimming left V 6 bases short and J 7 bases short, with 13 bases between. In nucleotides, the CDR3 is TGCAGCGTGCGGGCTGCGGTGAATGAGCAGTTCTTC. Translated, it gives CSVRAAVNEQFF.

The V call is TRBV6-5, the J call TRBJ1-3, with D maybe TRBD1 (5 bases). The CDR3 runs 14 residues. V was trimmed by 4 bases and J by 4 bases, leaving 11 bases between them. From germline, CDR1 is MNHEY and CDR2 SVGAGI. For the CDR3, the DNA is TGTGCCAGCAGTTTGCGGGGCCTGGGAAACACCATATATTTT. Amino acids: CASSLRGLGNTIYF.

This chain links TRBV15 with TRBJ2-2; possible D gene TRBD1, 6 bases. V was trimmed by 2 bases and J by 7 bases, leaving 23 bases between them. CDR1 LNHNV and CDR2 YYDKDF come from the germline V gene (reference sequence). This CDR3 has 18 amino acids. The CDR3, as DNA: TGTGCCACCAGCAGACCAGCAAGGACAGAAAGATTGGGCGGGGAGCTGTTTTTT. As protein: CATSRPARTERLGGELFF.

The V gene is TRBV5-6, the J gene TRBJ2-7, with TRBD2 matching 7 bases. V lost 0 bases, J lost 4 bases, and 10 bases stayed unmatched. The CDR3 sequence is 16 residues long. Germline CDR1 is SGHDT and CDR2 is YYEEEE. CDR3 loop: CASSLGTGGGTYEQYF. In DNA form, the CDR3 reads TGTGCCAGCAGCTTGGGCACAGGCGGGGGAACTTACGAGCAGTACTTC. The full variable domain, in which reference TRBV5-6 and TRBJ2-7 provide the parts outside the CDR3, is DAGVTQSPTHLIKTRGQQVTLRCSPKSGHDTVSWYQQALGQGPQFIFQYYEEEERQRGNFPDRFSGHQFPNYSSELNVNALLLGDSALYLCASSLGTGGGTYEQYFGPGTRLTVT.

This clone was recorded once. This rearrangement joins TRBV5-8 to TRBJ2-7, with a weak D call TRBD1 (5 bases). V shed 3 bases and J shed 2 bases, with 21 bases lying between them. In germline, CDR1 is SGHTS, CDR2 YDEGEE. CDR3 length: 17 amino acids. CDR3 coding DNA: TGTGCCAGCAGCTCTGGGGCGGTCTTTTCCCTCGCCTACGAGCAGTACTTC. It is translated as CASSSGAVFSLAYEQYF.

This chain joins TRBV4-3 and TRBJ2-7, with 10 bases matching TRBD2. CDR3 size: 16 residues. Germline V lookup: CDR1 LGHNA, CDR2 YSLEER. With 2 bases clipped from V and 2 bases from J, the junction kept 6 bases outside the gene matches. The CDR3 is CASSQTTTSGPYEQYF. The CDR3 DNA reads as TGCGCCAGCAGCCAAACAACGACTAGCGGGCCCTACGAGCAGTACTTC.

V usage is TRBV4-2 and J usage is TRBJ2-7; tentative D call: TRBD2 (6 bases). There are 15 residues in the CDR3. CDR1 and CDR2 (germline): LGHNA, YNFKEQ. V lost 6 bases, J lost 4 bases, and 19 bases lay in between. CDR3 sequence: CASRPTERGGYEQYF. The CDR3 region has the DNA TGTGCCAGCAGGCCGACGGAGAGGGGAGGATACGAGCAGTACTTC.

The chain is built from TRBV6-5 and TRBJ2-5; 11 bases are shared with TRBD1. CDR1 and CDR2 from the germline V gene are MNHEY and SVGAGI. Losses at the gene ends were 6 bases for V and 4 bases for J; bases not matched to a gene: 1. The CDR3 is 13 amino acids. In nucleotides, the CDR3 is TGTGCCAGCAGAGGGACAGGGGGAGAGACCCAGTACTTC. It translates to CASRGTGGETQYF.

The V call is TRBV7-6, the J call TRBJ2-1, with a tentative D call TRBD1 (6 bases). CDR3 length: 14 residues. Trimming removed 7 bases from V and 4 bases from J, with 14 bases in between. Germline loops: CDR1 SGHVS, CDR2 FNYEAQ. The CDR3 reads CASKGDIQYNEQFF. For the CDR3, the DNA is TGTGCCAGCAAGGGGGACATACAATACAATGAGCAGTTCTTC.

The rearrangement uses TRBV9 and TRBJ2-5; weak D call: TRBD1 (6 bases). This CDR3 comprises 17 residues. Germline V gives CDR1 SGDLS, CDR2 YYNGEE. The V and J ends lost 0 bases and 2 bases respectively, with 17 bases between them. The CDR3, as DNA: TGTGCCAGCAGCGTAGACCTTTTAGGGGGAGTACAAGAGACCCAGTACTTC. It codes for CASSVDLLGGVQETQYF.

CDR3 loop: CASSDPQGLAGGRSGELFF. CDR3 nucleotides: TGTGCCAGCAGCGATCCCCAGGGACTAGCGGGAGGCCGGAGCGGGGAGCTGTTTTTT. The gene calls are TRBV7-2 and TRBJ2-2; 15 nucleotides line up with TRBD2. The length of the CDR3 is 19 residues. Trimming at V came to 5 bases and at J to 7 bases, leaving 14 bases not matched to a gene. CDR1 is SGHTA and CDR2 is FQGNSA in the germline V gene.

The V gene is TRBV6-1, the J gene TRBJ1-5; maybe TRBD1 (6 bases). Trimming left V 6 bases short and J 11 bases short, with 14 bases between. CDR3 length: 12 residues. CDR1 is MNHNS and CDR2 is SASEGT in the germline V gene. The CDR3 sequence: CASRGGGRAQHF. In nucleotides, the CDR3 is TGTGCCAGCAGGGGAGGGGGAAGGGCCCAGCATTTT.

CDR3: CASSLVTSLSYEQYF. The CDR3 DNA sequence: TGTGCCAGCAGCTTAGTGACTAGCTTATCCTACGAGCAGTACTTC. The rearrangement links TRBV7-2 to TRBJ2-7; 7 nucleotides align to TRBD2. The CDR3 loop spans 15 amino acids. The V segment lost 1 base and the J segment 1 base; nucleotides outside the gene matches: 4. The germline V gene has CDR1 SGHTA and CDR2 FQGNSA.

This rearrangement joins TRBV30 to TRBJ2-7; 11 positions match TRBD2. Germline loops: CDR1 GTSNPN, CDR2 SVGIG (reference sequence). This CDR3 is built from 14 residues. V gave up 3 bases and J gave up 4 bases; unmatched junction bases: 5. DNA for the CDR3: TGTGCCTGGAGCATAGCGGGAGGGTGGTACGAGCAGTACTTC. Protein product: CAWSIAGGWYEQYF.

The chain combines TRBV28 with TRBJ2-7; TRBD2 matches 7 bases. CDR1 and CDR2 from the germline V gene are MDHEN and SYDVKM. Losses at the gene ends were 5 bases for V and 0 bases for J; bases not matched to a gene: 7. The CDR3 contains 15 residues. The CDR3: CASSTGGSLSYEQYF. The CDR3 coding sequence is TGTGCCAGCAGTACGGGAGGTTCGCTCTCCTACGAGCAGTACTTC.

V gene TRBV6-1 combines with J gene TRBJ2-7; 8 nucleotides agree with TRBD2. Per the germline V gene, CDR1 is MNHNS and CDR2 is SASEGT. The CDR3 sequence is 14 residues long. The junction had 6 bases not matched to a gene; V was cut back by 6 bases and J by 2 bases. This CDR3 reads CASRFLAGAYEQYF. CDR3 in DNA: TGTGCCAGCAGATTTCTAGCGGGCGCCTACGAGCAGTACTTC.

The V and J genes are TRBV10-3 and TRBJ1-1, with 8 bases aligning to TRBD1. The CDR3 length is 12 residues. Germline V gives CDR1 ENHRY, CDR2 SYGVKD. Losses at the gene ends were 10 bases for V and 5 bases for J; bases not matched to a gene: 6. The CDR3 DNA sequence: TGTGCCACGCAGGGGGCGCGGACTGAAGCTTTCTTT. Translated, it gives CATQGARTEAFF.

The chain employs TRBV5-1 and TRBJ2-5; 9 positions match TRBD1. This CDR3 spans 14 amino acids. With V trimmed by 4 bases and J by 1 base, 2 bases remained unmatched. Germline V CDR1 and CDR2: SGHRS, YFSETQ. In DNA form, the CDR3 reads TGCGCCAGCAGCGGGACAGGGTCCCAAGAGACCCAGTACTTC. This encodes CASSGTGSQETQYF. Based on the CDR3 plus reference TRBV5-1 and TRBJ2-5, the full variable domain is KAGVTQTPRYLIKTRGQQVTLSCSPISGHRSVSWYQQTPGQGLQFLFEYFSETQRNKGNFPGRFSGRQFSNSRSEMNVSTLELGDSALYLCASSGTGSQETQYFGPGTRLLVL.

This sequence joins TRBV28 and TRBJ2-2; TRBD1 matches 8 bases. V trimming: 4 bases; J trimming: 5 bases; junction bases outside the gene matches: 6. The germline V gene encodes CDR1 MDHEN and CDR2 SYDVKM. The CDR3 consists of 15 residues. DNA for the CDR3: TGTGCCAGCAGTTCCAGCGGACAGGGAACCGGGGAGCTGTTTTTT. Its translation is CASSSSGQGTGELFF.